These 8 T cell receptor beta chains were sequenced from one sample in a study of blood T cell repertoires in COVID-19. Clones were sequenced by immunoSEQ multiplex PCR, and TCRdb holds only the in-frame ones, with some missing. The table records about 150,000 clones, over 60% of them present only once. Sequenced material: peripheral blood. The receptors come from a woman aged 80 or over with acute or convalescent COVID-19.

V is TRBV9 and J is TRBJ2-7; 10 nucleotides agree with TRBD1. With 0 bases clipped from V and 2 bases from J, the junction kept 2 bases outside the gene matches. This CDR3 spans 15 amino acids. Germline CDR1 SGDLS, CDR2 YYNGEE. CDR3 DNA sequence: TGTGCCAGCAGCGTAGGACAGGGGGCCCCCTACGAGCAGTACTTC. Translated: CASSVGQGAPYEQYF.

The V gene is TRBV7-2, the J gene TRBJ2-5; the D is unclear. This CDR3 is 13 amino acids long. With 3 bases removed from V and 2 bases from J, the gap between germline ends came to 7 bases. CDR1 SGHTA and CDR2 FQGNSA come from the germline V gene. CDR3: CASSFLDQETQYF. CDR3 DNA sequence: TGTGCCAGCAGCTTTCTAGATCAAGAGACCCAGTACTTC.

Here the CDR3 reads CAISPDLGAGGLGSSYNEQFF. CDR3 nucleotides: TGTGCCATCAGCCCCGATCTGGGGGCGGGAGGGCTTGGAAGCTCCTACAATGAGCAGTTCTTC. The rearrangement joins TRBV10-3 to TRBJ2-1, with 9 bases aligning to TRBD2. V lost 6 bases and J lost 0; bases outside the gene matches: 21. Per the germline V gene, CDR1 is ENHRY and CDR2 is SYGVKD. The CDR3 loop spans 21 amino acids.

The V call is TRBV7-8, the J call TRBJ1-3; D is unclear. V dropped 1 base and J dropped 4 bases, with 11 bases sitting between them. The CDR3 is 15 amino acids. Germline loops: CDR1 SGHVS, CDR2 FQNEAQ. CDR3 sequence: CASSLGGSRGNTIYF. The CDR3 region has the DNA TGTGCCAGCAGCTTAGGAGGGTCTAGGGGAAACACCATATATTTT.

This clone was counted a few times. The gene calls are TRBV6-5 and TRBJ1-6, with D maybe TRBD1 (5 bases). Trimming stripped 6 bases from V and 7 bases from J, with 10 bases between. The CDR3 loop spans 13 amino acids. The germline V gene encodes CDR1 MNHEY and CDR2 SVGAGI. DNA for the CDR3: TGTGCCAGCAGGCGGCCAGGGAATTCACCCCTCCACTTT. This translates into CASRRPGNSPLHF.

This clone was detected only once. CDR3: CASSLGEGSVLINEQFF. The CDR3 region has the DNA TGCGCCAGCAGCTTGGGGGAGGGGTCTGTTTTAATCAATGAGCAGTTCTTC. The chain has TRBV5-1 and TRBJ2-1; the match to TRBD2 covers 7 bases. Germline-derived CDR1 and CDR2 are SGHRS and YFSETQ. The CDR3 contains 17 residues. Trimming at V came to 0 bases and at J to 6 bases, leaving 12 bases not matched to a gene.

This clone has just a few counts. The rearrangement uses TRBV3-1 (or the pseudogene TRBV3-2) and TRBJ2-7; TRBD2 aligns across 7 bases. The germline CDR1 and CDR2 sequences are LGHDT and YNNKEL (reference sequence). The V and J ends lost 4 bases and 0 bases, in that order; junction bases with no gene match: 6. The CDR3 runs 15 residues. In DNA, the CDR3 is TGTGCCAGCAGCCCCCCGGGACTAAGCTCCTACGAGCAGTACTTC. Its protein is CASSPPGLSSYEQYF.

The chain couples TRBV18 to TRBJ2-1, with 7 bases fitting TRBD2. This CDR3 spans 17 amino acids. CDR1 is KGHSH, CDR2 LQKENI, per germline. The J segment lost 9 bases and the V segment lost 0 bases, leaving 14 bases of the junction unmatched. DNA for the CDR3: TGTGCCAGCTCACCACCGGCGGGCGGGAGTTTGAGTAGTGAGCAGTTCTTC. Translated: CASSPPAGGSLSSEQFF.